Following are 21 T cell receptor beta chains from one sample sequenced in a study of TIL therapy for anti-PD-1-resistant metastatic lung cancer. The immunoSEQ assay was v3. TCRdb's copy holds only in-frame clones and misses some; the assay was immunoSEQ multiplex PCR. The data contain fewer than 65,000 clones, 75% to 85% of them singletons. Time point noted: pre-treatment sample, taken before nivolumab and TIL therapy. Material: blood, obtained at baseline. The receptors shown here come from a person aged 25-79 years with non-small cell lung cancer.

This clone was picked up one time. The chain employs TRBV18 and TRBJ1-3; weak D call: TRBD1 (5 bases). The length of the CDR3 is 13 residues. Germline CDR1 reads KGHSH; CDR2 reads LQKENI. Trimming removed 3 bases from V and 6 bases from J, with 9 bases in between. The CDR3 loop reads CASSPGEENTIYF. CDR3 sequence (DNA): TGTGCCAGCTCACCGGGGGAGGAAAACACCATATATTTT.

The rearrangement links TRBV18 to TRBJ1-5, with TRBD1 matching 8 bases. Germline CDR1 KGHSH, CDR2 LQKENI. This CDR3 has 17 amino acids. V lost 6 bases and J lost 5; bases outside the gene matches: 15. The CDR3 loop is CASSSQGGTGAHQPQHF. DNA for the CDR3: TGTGCCAGCTCCTCTCAGGGGGGGACAGGAGCGCATCAGCCCCAGCATTTT.

The chain carries TRBV7-3 and TRBJ2-2; D perhaps matches TRBD1 (5 bases). Germline CDR1 SGHTA, CDR2 FQGTGA. V lost 4 bases and J 5 bases, leaving 8 bases between the germline ends. The CDR3 is 13 residues long. The CDR3 sequence is CASSSGLTGELFF. Here the CDR3 DNA reads TGTGCCAGCAGCTCAGGGTTAACCGGGGAGCTGTTTTTT.

The chain carries TRBV7-9 and TRBJ1-5; D not resolved. Germline V gives CDR1 SEHNR, CDR2 FQNEAQ (reference sequence). The ends were cut back, 4 bases at V and 5 bases at J, with 6 bases in the middle. The CDR3 has 12 amino acids. This chain's CDR3 is CASSWDYQPQHF. The CDR3 DNA reads TGTGCCAGCAGCTGGGATTATCAGCCCCAGCATTTT.

The chain joins TRBV5-1 to TRBJ2-5; TRBD2 might be the D (6 bases). This CDR3 contains 13 residues. V gave up 3 bases and J gave up 7 bases, with 13 bases separating them. Looked up from germline, CDR1 is SGHRS and CDR2 is YFSETQ. The CDR3 DNA is TGCGCCAGCAGCTCCCGGGACTGGGGGACCCAGTACTTC. Its translation is CASSSRDWGTQYF. Combining the CDR3 with reference TRBV5-1 and TRBJ2-5 gives the whole variable domain KAGVTQTPRYLIKTRGQQVTLSCSPISGHRSVSWYQQTPGQGLQFLFEYFSETQRNKGNFPGRFSGRQFSNSRSEMNVSTLELGDSALYLCASSSRDWGTQYFGPGTRLLVL.

This chain uses TRBV5-1 with TRBJ2-3, with D perhaps TRBD1 (6 bases). There are 15 residues in the CDR3. The V gene lost 4 bases and the J gene lost 0 bases, with 12 bases spanning the gap. Germline V lookup: CDR1 SGHRS, CDR2 YFSETQ. The CDR3 loop is CASSPRGSSTDTQYF. As DNA, the CDR3 is TGCGCCAGCAGCCCCAGGGGTTCGAGCACAGATACGCAGTATTTT.

This chain links TRBV24-1 with TRBJ1-2, with 8 nucleotides matching TRBD1. This CDR3 is built from 15 residues. J was trimmed by 1 base and V by 3 bases; bases with no gene match: 3. The germline gives CDR1 KGHDR, CDR2 SFDVKD. CDR3 protein: CATSDPGQGNYGYTF. CDR3 sequence (DNA): TGTGCCACCAGTGATCCCGGACAGGGTAACTATGGCTACACCTTC.

The rearrangement uses TRBV30 and TRBJ2-3; the match to TRBD2 covers 8 bases. Germline assignment: CDR1 GTSNPN and CDR2 SVGIG (reference sequence). V trimming: 3 bases; J trimming: 2 bases; junction bases outside the gene matches: 7. CDR3 length: 15 residues. CDR3 sequence reads: CAWSQRGRITDTQYF. The CDR3, as DNA: TGTGCCTGGAGCCAGCGGGGGCGGATCACAGATACGCAGTATTTT.

This clone was recorded a few times. The gene calls are TRBV7-9 and TRBJ1-1; D gene unclear. CDR1 and CDR2 (germline): SEHNR, FQNEAQ (reference sequence). The CDR3 has 13 amino acids. The V end lost 6 bases, the J end lost 1 base, and 9 bases lay between the germline ends. This CDR3 reads CASRQTPNTEAFF. CDR3 in DNA: TGTGCCAGCAGACAGACACCGAACACTGAAGCTTTCTTT.

The V call is TRBV30, the J call TRBJ1-2; TRBD1 is a possible D gene (5 bases). This CDR3 is built from 13 residues. V dropped 7 bases and J dropped 0 bases, with 12 bases sitting between them. The germline gives CDR1 GTSNPN, CDR2 SVGIG (reference sequence). CDR3 region: CASPGNTNYGYTF. CDR3 sequence (DNA): TGTGCCTCACCAGGGAATACTAACTATGGCTACACCTTC.

The chain combines TRBV25-1 with TRBJ1-6, with 11 bases that match TRBD1. The germline V gene encodes CDR1 MGHDK and CDR2 SYGVNS. The junction had 7 bases not matched to a gene; V was cut back by 6 bases and J by 6 bases. The CDR3 is 16 amino acids. The CDR3 sequence is CASSLGTGGGNSPLHF. In DNA form, the CDR3 reads TGTGCCAGCAGCCTCGGGACAGGGGGAGGTAATTCACCCCTCCACTTT. Full variable domain (rest looked up from reference TRBV25-1 and TRBJ1-6): EADIYQTPRYLVIGTGKKITLECSQTMGHDKMYWYQQDPGMELHLIHYSYGVNSTEKGDLSSESTVSRIRTEHFPLTLESARPSHTSQYLCASSLGTGGGNSPLHFGNGTRLTVT.

CDR3 coding DNA: TGTGCCAGCAGCATGACAGGGCACTCTGGAAACACCATATATTTT. It specifies CASSMTGHSGNTIYF. The gene calls are TRBV7-9 and TRBJ1-3; TRBD1 matches 7 bases. The germline V gene encodes CDR1 SEHNR and CDR2 FQNEAQ (reference sequence). V gave up 5 bases and J gave up 0 bases; unmatched junction bases: 4. CDR3 length: 15 amino acids.

The rearrangement links TRBV4-1 to TRBJ2-3, with 10 bases matching TRBD2. The CDR3 loop spans 15 amino acids. Germline V gene lookup returns CDR1 MGHRA and CDR2 YSYEKL. Trimming cost V 1 base and J 6 bases; bases outside gene matches: 4. The chain's CDR3 is CASSQVSAGGDTQYF. CDR3 nucleotides: TGCGCCAGCAGCCAAGTTTCAGCGGGAGGGGATACGCAGTATTTT.

This clone turned up a few times. A junction end diverges from the germline sequence, so it may reflect a read error. The V call is TRBV6-1, the J call TRBJ1-1; TRBD1 matches 7 bases. CDR3 length: 12 residues. Looked up from germline, CDR1 is MNHNS and CDR2 is SASEGT. CDR3 region: CASSESDRAWVF. CDR3 bases: TGTGCCAGCAGTGAATCAGACAGGGCTTGGGTCTTT.

The chain uses TRBV11-2 and TRBJ2-7, with 7 bases fitting TRBD2. CDR1 and CDR2 (germline): SGHAT, FQNNGV. The J segment lost 4 bases and the V segment lost 1 base, leaving 4 bases of the junction unmatched. The CDR3 covers 14 residues. This chain's CDR3 is CASSLGGRTYEQYF. The CDR3, as DNA: TGTGCCAGCAGCTTAGGCGGGAGAACTTACGAGCAGTACTTC.

This clone was picked up one time. For the CDR3, the DNA is TGTGCCAGCAGCGGCACTCGCAATCAGCCCCAGCATTTT. This encodes CASSGTRNQPQHF. This chain uses TRBV28 with TRBJ1-5; D is uncertain. Germline values: CDR1 MDHEN, CDR2 SYDVKM. This CDR3 is 13 amino acids long. Between the trimmed V and J ends, which lost 6 bases and 2 bases, there was a span of 8 bases.

The J gene is TRBJ2-7, the V gene TRBV11-3, with a tentative D call TRBD2 (6 bases). Trimming shortened V by 7 bases and J by 5 bases, and 18 bases separated the two germline ends. Germline lookup yields CDR1 SGHNT and CDR2 YENEEA. The length of the CDR3 is 14 residues. CDR3 in DNA: TGTGCCAGCACCCTGCTCGTCTCGGGAGACGAGCAGTACTTC. Translation gives CASTLLVSGDEQYF.

This clone has only one observation. The chain carries TRBV7-2 and TRBJ1-3; unclear D gene. The length of the CDR3 is 12 residues. Germline V CDR1 and CDR2: SGHTA, FQGNSA. Trimming took 5 bases from V and 4 from J, leaving 6 bases between them. CDR3 nucleotides: TGTGCCAGCAGCCCGATGGGAAACACCATATATTTT. It is translated as CASSPMGNTIYF.

The chain uses TRBV5-6 and TRBJ1-2; D unclear. V lost 1 base, J lost 4 bases, and 14 bases lay in between. Germline V gene data show CDR1 as SGHDT and CDR2 as YYEEEE. This CDR3 has 15 amino acids. The CDR3 DNA reads TGTGCCAGCAGCTTGTATCCGGGAGTACCCTATGGCTACACCTTC. Encoded protein: CASSLYPGVPYGYTF.

The chain recombines TRBV29-1 with TRBJ2-5; the D gene could be TRBD1 or TRBD2 (6 bases each). V was pared by 8 bases and J by 4 bases, with 17 bases between. Germline V gives CDR1 SQVTM, CDR2 ANQGSEA. The CDR3 extends over 13 amino acids. CDR3: CSTGQGGGETQYF. The CDR3 coding sequence is TGCAGCACGGGACAAGGGGGAGGAGAGACCCAGTACTTC.

The CDR3 sequence is CATSEGGQYQPQHF. DNA of the CDR3: TGTGCCACCAGTGAGGGGGGACAGTATCAGCCCCAGCATTTT. V gene TRBV24-1 combines with J gene TRBJ1-5; 7 bases map to TRBD1. The germline CDR1 and CDR2 sequences are KGHDR and SFDVKD. The V segment lost 4 bases and the J segment 5 bases; nucleotides outside the gene matches: 4. The CDR3 extends over 14 amino acids.